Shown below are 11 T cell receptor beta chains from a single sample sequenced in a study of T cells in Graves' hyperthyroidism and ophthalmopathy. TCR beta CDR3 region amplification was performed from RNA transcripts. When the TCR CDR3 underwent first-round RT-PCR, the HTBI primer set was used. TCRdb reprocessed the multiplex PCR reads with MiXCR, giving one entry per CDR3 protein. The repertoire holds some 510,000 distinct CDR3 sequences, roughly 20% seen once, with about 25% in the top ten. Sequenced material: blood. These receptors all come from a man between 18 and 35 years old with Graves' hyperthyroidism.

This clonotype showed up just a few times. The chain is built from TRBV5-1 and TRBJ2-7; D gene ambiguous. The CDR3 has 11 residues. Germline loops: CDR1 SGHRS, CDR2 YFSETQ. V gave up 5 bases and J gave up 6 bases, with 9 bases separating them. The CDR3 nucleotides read TGCGCCAGCAGAGGCGAAACCGAGCAGTACTTC. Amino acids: CASRGETEQYF. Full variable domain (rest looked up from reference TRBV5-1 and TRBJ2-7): KAGVTQTPRYLIKTRGQQVTLSCSPISGHRSVSWYQQTPGQGLQFLFEYFSETQRNKGNFPGRFSGRQFSNSRSEMNVSTLELGDSALYLCASRGETEQYFGPGTRLTVT.

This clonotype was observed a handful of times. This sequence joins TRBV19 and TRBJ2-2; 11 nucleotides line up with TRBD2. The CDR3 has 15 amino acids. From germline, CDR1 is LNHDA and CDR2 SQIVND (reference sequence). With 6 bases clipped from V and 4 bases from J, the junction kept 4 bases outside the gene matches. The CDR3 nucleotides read TGTGCCAGTAGACCTAGCGGGGGGATCACCGGGGAGCTGTTTTTT. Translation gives CASRPSGGITGELFF.

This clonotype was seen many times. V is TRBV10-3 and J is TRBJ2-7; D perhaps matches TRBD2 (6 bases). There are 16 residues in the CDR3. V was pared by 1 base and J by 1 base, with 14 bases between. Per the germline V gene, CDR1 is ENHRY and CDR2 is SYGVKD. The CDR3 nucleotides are TGTGCCATCAGTGAGTTTGGGTCGGGAGTTTCCTACGAGCAGTACTTC. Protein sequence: CAISEFGSGVSYEQYF.

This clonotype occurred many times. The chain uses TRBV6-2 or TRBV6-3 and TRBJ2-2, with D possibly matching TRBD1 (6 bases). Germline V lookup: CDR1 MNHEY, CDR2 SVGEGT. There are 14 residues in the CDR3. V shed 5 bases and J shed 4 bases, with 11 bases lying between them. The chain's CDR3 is CASSRTGSTGELFF. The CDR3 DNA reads TGTGCCAGCAGTCGTACAGGGTCCACCGGGGAGCTGTTTTTT.

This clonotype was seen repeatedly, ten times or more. The chain's CDR3 is CSVDRRNNYGYTF. In DNA, the CDR3 is TGCAGCGTTGATAGGCGGAATAACTATGGCTACACCTTC. The chain links TRBV29-1 to TRBJ1-2; no reliable D call. Germline assignment: CDR1 SQVTM and CDR2 ANQGSEA. With 3 bases removed from V and 1 base from J, the gap between germline ends came to 9 bases. This CDR3 is 13 amino acids long.

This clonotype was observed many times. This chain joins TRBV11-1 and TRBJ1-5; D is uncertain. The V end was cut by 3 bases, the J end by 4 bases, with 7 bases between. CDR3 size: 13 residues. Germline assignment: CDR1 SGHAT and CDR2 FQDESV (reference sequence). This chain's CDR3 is CASSLAANQPQHF. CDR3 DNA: TGTGCCAGCAGCTTGGCAGCTAATCAGCCCCAGCATTTT.

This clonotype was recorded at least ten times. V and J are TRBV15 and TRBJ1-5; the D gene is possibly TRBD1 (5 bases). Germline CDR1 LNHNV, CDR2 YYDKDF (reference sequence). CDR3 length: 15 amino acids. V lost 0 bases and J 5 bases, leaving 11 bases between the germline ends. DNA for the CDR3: TGTGCCACCAGCAGAGATCGGTGGGGCGATCAGCCCCAGCATTTT. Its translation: CATSRDRWGDQPQHF.

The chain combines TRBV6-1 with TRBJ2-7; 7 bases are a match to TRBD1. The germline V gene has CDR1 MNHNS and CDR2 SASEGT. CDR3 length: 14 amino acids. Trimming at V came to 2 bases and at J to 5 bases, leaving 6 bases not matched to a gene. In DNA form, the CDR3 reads TGTGCCAGCAGTGAAAAGGGGGCGATGAACGAGCAGTACTTC. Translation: CASSEKGAMNEQYF.

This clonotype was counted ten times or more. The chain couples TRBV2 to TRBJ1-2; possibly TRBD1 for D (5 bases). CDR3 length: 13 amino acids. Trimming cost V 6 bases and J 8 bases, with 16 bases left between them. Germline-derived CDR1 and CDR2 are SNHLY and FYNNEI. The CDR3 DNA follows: TGTGCCAGCAGATCTGGGACGACCGAGGGCTACACCTTC. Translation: CASRSGTTEGYTF.

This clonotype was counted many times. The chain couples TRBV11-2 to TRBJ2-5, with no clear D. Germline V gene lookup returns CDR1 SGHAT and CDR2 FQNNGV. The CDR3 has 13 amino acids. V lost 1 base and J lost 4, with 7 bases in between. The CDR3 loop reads CASSLGYGETQYF. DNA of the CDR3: TGTGCCAGCAGCTTAGGCTATGGAGAGACCCAGTACTTC.

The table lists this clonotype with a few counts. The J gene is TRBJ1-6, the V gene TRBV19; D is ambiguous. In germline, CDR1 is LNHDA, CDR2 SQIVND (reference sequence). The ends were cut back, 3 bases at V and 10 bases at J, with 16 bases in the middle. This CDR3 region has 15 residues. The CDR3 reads CASSIRAQEGSPLHF. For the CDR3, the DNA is TGTGCCAGTAGTATCCGCGCGCAGGAAGGATCACCCCTCCACTTT.